This T cell receptor beta chain stems from a study of blood T cell repertoires in COVID-19. Study at large: Whether acute or convalescent, the COVID-19 samples came from the United States, Italy and Spain. PBMCs, B-cell-depleted T cells, or T cells were the source of the cDNA or gDNA that made up the material.

Per the original methods: Amplified reference gene primers provided the basis for estimating nucleated cell counts. Data came from immunoSEQ multiplex PCR; TCRdb stores just in-frame clones and leaves some out. Clonal size and the V and J genes are those of that table, whereas D and trimming came from the DNA. The sample consists of about 150,000 clones, about four fifths of them appearing once. The CDR3 length is 14 residues. V lost 3 bases and J 7 bases, leaving 15 bases between the germline ends. In germline, CDR1 is KGHSH, CDR2 LQKENI. The chain has TRBV18 and TRBJ1-1; D is perhaps TRBD1 (5 bases). Sequenced input: peripheral blood. This receptor was identified in a woman of 80 years or more with acute or convalescent COVID-19. The CDR3 coding sequence is TGTGCCAGCTCACCGTCGGGGGGGTCAATTGAAGCTTTCTTT. It is translated as CASSPSGGSIEAFF. Using reference TRBV18 and TRBJ1-1 for the parts outside the CDR3, the full variable domain is NAGVMQNPRHLVRRRGQEARLRCSPMKGHSHVYWYRQLPEEGLKFMVYLQKENIIDESGMPKERFSAEFPKEGPSILRIQQVVRGDSAAYFCASSPSGGSIEAFFGQGTRLTVV.